The present T cell receptor (beta chain) was sequenced within a study of T cell responses to AZD1222 COVID-19 vaccine. General study results and limits: As reported, nearly half of all spike-specific TCRs target variant regions that are unmutated. Clonal diversity was possibly underestimated, and white British individuals and females predominated among donors.

Sequencing used immunoSEQ multiplex PCR; TCRdb keeps in-frame clones, though not all of them. The sample lists 160,000 or so clones, about 90% occurring once. Pooled together were second doses at about 4 or about 12 weeks. Trimming shortened V by 5 bases and J by 1 base, and 15 bases separated the two germline ends. From germline, CDR1 is SGHKS and CDR2 YYEKEE (reference sequence). CDR3 length: 15 amino acids. Concerning this clone itself: The antigen is not known.

The receptor comes from an adult who received the AZD1222 COVID-19 vaccine. The sample was peripheral blood, taken 28 days after the second AZD1222 dose. V usage is TRBV5-5 and J usage is TRBJ1-2, with D perhaps TRBD1 (5 bases). The CDR3 DNA reads as TGTGCCAGCAGTAAGGTGGGGGACGATAACTATGGCTACACCTTC. This codes for CASSKVGDDNYGYTF.